These T cell receptor beta chains were read from a single sample in a study of blood T cell repertoires in COVID-19. TCRdb's copy holds only in-frame clones and misses some; the assay was immunoSEQ multiplex PCR. This table has fewer than 200,000 clones, around 72% appearing once. The sample was peripheral blood. These receptors were taken from a woman older than 75 with acute or convalescent COVID-19. Both conserved end residues are part of each CDR3. The order of the fields is J gene, clone size, D gene, V gene, CDR3 protein, CDR3 DNA. The D gene is left open where the match is weak. Expanded clones are given a class, and other clones once, few, many or no size at all.

J gene: TRBJ1-2
clone size: .
D gene: TRBD1
V gene: TRBV28
CDR3 protein: CASSSPGQGNGYTF
CDR3 DNA: TGTGCCAGCAGTTCCCCGGGACAGGGAAATGGCTACACCTTC

J gene: TRBJ2-1
clone size: .
D gene: .
V gene: TRBV5-1
CDR3 protein: CASSAPGSGYNEQFF
CDR3 DNA: TGCGCCAGCAGCGCCCCGGGTAGTGGGTACAATGAGCAGTTCTTC

J gene: TRBJ1-5
clone size: .
D gene: .
V gene: TRBV3-1/TRBV3-2
CDR3 protein: CASSQAPQGQPQHF
CDR3 DNA: TGTGCCAGCAGCCAAGCCCCTCAGGGTCAGCCCCAGCATTTT

J gene: TRBJ2-2
clone size: .
D gene: .
V gene: TRBV6-2/TRBV6-3
CDR3 protein: CASSYVLPNTGELFF
CDR3 DNA: TGTGCCAGCAGTTACGTTCTACCAAACACCGGGGAGCTGTTTTTT

J gene: TRBJ2-2
clone size: .
D gene: TRBD1
V gene: TRBV5-1
CDR3 protein: CASSPLQGATGELFF
CDR3 DNA: TGCGCCAGCAGCCCTTTGCAGGGGGCCACCGGGGAGCTGTTTTTT

J gene: TRBJ2-7
clone size: .
D gene: .
V gene: TRBV30
CDR3 protein: CAWSMSLGPYEQYF
CDR3 DNA: TGTGCCTGGAGTATGTCATTGGGGCCCTACGAGCAGTACTTC

J gene: TRBJ1-5
clone size: .
D gene: .
V gene: TRBV30
CDR3 protein: CAWSKGPSNQPQHF
CDR3 DNA: TGTGCCTGGAGCAAGGGGCCTAGCAATCAGCCCCAGCATTTT

J gene: TRBJ1-5
clone size: .
D gene: TRBD1
V gene: TRBV10-3
CDR3 protein: CAISRQGSNQPQHF
CDR3 DNA: TGTGCCATCAGTAGACAGGGGAGCAATCAGCCCCAGCATTTT

J gene: TRBJ2-6
clone size: once
D gene: TRBD1
V gene: TRBV2
CDR3 protein: CASSGLSGTGGSGANVLTF
CDR3 DNA: TGTGCCAGCTCAGGACTTTCCGGGACAGGTGGCTCTGGGGCCAACGTCCTGACTTTC

J gene: TRBJ1-3
clone size: few
D gene: .
V gene: TRBV10-3
CDR3 protein: CATSGFSHGNTIYF
CDR3 DNA: TGTGCCACCTCGGGATTTTCCCATGGAAACACCATATATTTT

J gene: TRBJ1-6
clone size: .
D gene: TRBD1
V gene: TRBV7-8
CDR3 protein: CASSLVGTEDSPLHF
CDR3 DNA: TGTGCCAGCAGCTTAGTAGGGACAGAGGATTCACCCCTCCACTTT

J gene: TRBJ1-2
clone size: once
D gene: TRBD1
V gene: TRBV5-6
CDR3 protein: CASSLPGQAYGYTF
CDR3 DNA: TGTGCCAGCAGCTTGCCGGGACAGGCATATGGCTACACCTTC

J gene: TRBJ2-2
clone size: .
D gene: TRBD2
V gene: TRBV3-1/TRBV3-2
CDR3 protein: CASSQERREGPNTGELFF
CDR3 DNA: TGTGCCAGCAGCCAAGAAAGGCGGGAGGGCCCAAACACCGGGGAGCTGTTTTTT

J gene: TRBJ2-7
clone size: .
D gene: .
V gene: TRBV5-1
CDR3 protein: CASSSWAQREDEQYF
CDR3 DNA: TGCGCCAGCAGCTCCTGGGCCCAGAGGGAGGACGAGCAGTACTTC

J gene: TRBJ2-2
clone size: few
D gene: .
V gene: TRBV5-1
CDR3 protein: CASRHRGGTGELFF
CDR3 DNA: TGCGCCAGCAGGCACAGGGGAGGAACCGGGGAGCTGTTTTTT

J gene: TRBJ1-3
clone size: .
D gene: .
V gene: TRBV7-7
CDR3 protein: CASSCQPGQGGGPGNTIYF
CDR3 DNA: TGTGCCAGCAGCTGCCAGCCGGGACAAGGGGGGGGCCCTGGAAACACCATATATTTT

J gene: TRBJ2-1
clone size: .
D gene: TRBD2
V gene: TRBV19
CDR3 protein: CASSRGLAGVNEQFF
CDR3 DNA: TGTGCCAGTAGTAGGGGACTAGCGGGAGTAAATGAGCAGTTCTTC

J gene: TRBJ2-7
clone size: .
D gene: .
V gene: TRBV28
CDR3 protein: CASSLAGAGDTYEQYF
CDR3 DNA: TGTGCCAGCAGTTTAGCGGGGGCAGGGGATACCTACGAGCAGTACTTC

J gene: TRBJ2-1
clone size: .
D gene: .
V gene: TRBV7-8
CDR3 protein: CASSLSPGEGNEQFF
CDR3 DNA: TGTGCCAGCAGCTTAAGCCCGGGAGAGGGCAATGAGCAGTTCTTC

J gene: TRBJ1-1
clone size: .
D gene: .
V gene: TRBV10-3
CDR3 protein: CAISESRQTEAFF
CDR3 DNA: TGTGCCATCAGTGAGTCCAGGCAGACTGAAGCTTTCTTT

J gene: TRBJ1-5
clone size: .
D gene: .
V gene: TRBV2
CDR3 protein: CASSDGGAGQPQHF
CDR3 DNA: TGTGCCAGCAGTGACGGGGGTGCAGGTCAGCCCCAGCATTTT

J gene: TRBJ2-1
clone size: .
D gene: TRBD2
V gene: TRBV4-2
CDR3 protein: CASSQDLAGAYNEQFF
CDR3 DNA: TGTGCCAGCAGCCAAGACCTAGCGGGAGCCTACAATGAGCAGTTCTTC

J gene: TRBJ2-4
clone size: .
D gene: .
V gene: TRBV14
CDR3 protein: CASSRMDLKNIQYF
CDR3 DNA: TGTGCCAGCAGTCGCATGGACTTGAAAAACATTCAGTACTTC

J gene: TRBJ1-6
clone size: few
D gene: TRBD1
V gene: TRBV5-6
CDR3 protein: CASSLTGGNSPLHF
CDR3 DNA: TGTGCCAGCAGCTTGACAGGGGGTAATTCACCCCTCCACTTT

J gene: TRBJ1-5
clone size: .
D gene: .
V gene: TRBV28
CDR3 protein: CASSFDRFNQPQHF
CDR3 DNA: TGTGCCAGCAGTTTCGACAGATTTAATCAGCCCCAGCATTTT